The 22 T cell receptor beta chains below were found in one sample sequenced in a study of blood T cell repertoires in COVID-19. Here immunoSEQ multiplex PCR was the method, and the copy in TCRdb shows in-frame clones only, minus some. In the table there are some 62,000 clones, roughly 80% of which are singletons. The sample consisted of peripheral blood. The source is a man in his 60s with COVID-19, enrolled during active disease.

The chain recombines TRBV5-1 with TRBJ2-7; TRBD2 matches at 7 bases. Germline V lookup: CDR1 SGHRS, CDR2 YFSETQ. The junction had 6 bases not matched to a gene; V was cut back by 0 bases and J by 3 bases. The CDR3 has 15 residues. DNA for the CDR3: TGCGCCAGCAGCTTGGCCCCCGGGACTAACTACGAGCAGTACTTC. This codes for CASSLAPGTNYEQYF.

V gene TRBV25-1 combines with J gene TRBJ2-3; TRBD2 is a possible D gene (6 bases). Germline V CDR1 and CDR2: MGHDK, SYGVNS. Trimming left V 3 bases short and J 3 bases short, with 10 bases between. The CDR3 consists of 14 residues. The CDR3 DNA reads TGTGCCAGCAGTGATCCCGGGAGAACAGATACGCAGTATTTT. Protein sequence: CASSDPGRTDTQYF.

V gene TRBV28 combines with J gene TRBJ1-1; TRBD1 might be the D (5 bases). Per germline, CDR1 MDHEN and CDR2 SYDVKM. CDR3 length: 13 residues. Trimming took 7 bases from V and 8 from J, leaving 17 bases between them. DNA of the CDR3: TGTGCCAGCATCACTGGGGGGGGTTTAGAAGCTTTCTTT. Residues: CASITGGGLEAFF.

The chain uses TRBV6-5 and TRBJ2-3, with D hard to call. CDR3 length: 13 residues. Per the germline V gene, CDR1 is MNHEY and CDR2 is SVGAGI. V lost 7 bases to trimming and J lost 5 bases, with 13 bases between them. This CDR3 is CASIQSVLDTQYF. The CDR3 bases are TGTGCCAGCATCCAGTCAGTTCTAGATACGCAGTATTTT.

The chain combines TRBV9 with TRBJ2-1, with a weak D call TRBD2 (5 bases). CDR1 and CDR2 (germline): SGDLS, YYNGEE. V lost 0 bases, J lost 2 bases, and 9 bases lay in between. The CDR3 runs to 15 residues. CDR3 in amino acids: CASSVGEGAYNEQFF. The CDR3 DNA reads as TGTGCCAGCAGCGTAGGAGAGGGAGCCTACAATGAGCAGTTCTTC.

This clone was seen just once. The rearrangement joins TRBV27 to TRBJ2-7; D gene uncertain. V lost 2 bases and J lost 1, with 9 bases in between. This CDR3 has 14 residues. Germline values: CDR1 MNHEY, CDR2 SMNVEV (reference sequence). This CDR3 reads CASSLNADSYEQYF. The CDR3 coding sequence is TGTGCCAGCAGTTTAAACGCGGATTCCTACGAGCAGTACTTC.

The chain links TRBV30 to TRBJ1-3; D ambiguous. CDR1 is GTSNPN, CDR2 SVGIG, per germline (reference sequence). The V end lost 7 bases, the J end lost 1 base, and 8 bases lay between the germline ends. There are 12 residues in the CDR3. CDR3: CASHRSGNTIYF. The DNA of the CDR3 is TGTGCCTCTCACAGATCTGGAAACACCATATATTTT.

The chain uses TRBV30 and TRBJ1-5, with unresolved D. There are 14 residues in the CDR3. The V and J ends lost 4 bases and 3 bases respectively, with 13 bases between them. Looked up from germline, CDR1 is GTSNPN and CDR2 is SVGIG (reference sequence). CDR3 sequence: CAWTQGRVNQPQHF. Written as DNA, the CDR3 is TGTGCCTGGACCCAAGGGCGGGTCAATCAGCCCCAGCATTTT.

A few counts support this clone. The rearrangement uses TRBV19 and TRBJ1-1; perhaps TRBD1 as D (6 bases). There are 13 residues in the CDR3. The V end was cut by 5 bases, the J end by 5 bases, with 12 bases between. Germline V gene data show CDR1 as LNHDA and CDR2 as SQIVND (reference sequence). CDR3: CASSRQVSTEAFF. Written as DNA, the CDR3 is TGTGCCAGTAGTCGACAGGTTTCGACTGAAGCTTTCTTT.

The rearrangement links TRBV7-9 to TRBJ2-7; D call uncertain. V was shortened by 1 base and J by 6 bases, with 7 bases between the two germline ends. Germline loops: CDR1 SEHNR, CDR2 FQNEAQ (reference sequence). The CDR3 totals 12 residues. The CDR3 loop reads CASSLGTVEQYF. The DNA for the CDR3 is TGTGCCAGCAGCTTAGGTACAGTCGAGCAGTACTTC.

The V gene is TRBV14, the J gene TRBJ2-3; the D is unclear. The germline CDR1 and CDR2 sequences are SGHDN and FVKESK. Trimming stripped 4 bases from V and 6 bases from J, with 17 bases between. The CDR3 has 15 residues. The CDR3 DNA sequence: TGTGCCAGCAGCCCTCAACCCGGCCCAGCGGATACGCAGTATTTT. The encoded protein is CASSPQPGPADTQYF.

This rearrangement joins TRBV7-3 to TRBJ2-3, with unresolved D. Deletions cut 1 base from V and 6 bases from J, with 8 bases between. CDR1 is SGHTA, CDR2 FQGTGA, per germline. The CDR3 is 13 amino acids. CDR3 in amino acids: CASSLNPPDTQYF. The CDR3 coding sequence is TGTGCCAGCAGCTTAAATCCCCCGGATACGCAGTATTTT.

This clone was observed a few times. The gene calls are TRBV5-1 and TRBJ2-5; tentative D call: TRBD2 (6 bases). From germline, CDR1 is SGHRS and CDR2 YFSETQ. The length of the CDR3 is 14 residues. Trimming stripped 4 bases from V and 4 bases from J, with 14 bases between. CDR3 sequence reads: CASSPGTGLETQYF. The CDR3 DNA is TGCGCCAGCAGCCCCGGGACTGGCTTAGAGACCCAGTACTTC.

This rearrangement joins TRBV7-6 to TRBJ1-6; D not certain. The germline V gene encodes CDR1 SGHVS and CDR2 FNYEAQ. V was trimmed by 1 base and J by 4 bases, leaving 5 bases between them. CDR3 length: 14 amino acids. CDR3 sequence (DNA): TGTGCCAGCAGCTTAGTTATGTATAATTCACCCCTCCACTTT. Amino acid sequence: CASSLVMYNSPLHF.

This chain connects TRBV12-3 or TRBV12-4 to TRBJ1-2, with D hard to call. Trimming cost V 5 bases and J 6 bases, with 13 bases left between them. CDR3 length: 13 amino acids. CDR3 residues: CASSATGANGYTF. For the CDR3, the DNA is TGTGCCAGCAGTGCCACGGGAGCGAATGGCTACACCTTC.

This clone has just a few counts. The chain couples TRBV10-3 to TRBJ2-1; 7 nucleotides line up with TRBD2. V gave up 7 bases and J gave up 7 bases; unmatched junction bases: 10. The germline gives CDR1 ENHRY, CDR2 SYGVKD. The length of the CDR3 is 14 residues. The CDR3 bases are TGTGCCATCATGGCGAGCGGGGCCCGAAATGAGCAGTTCTTC. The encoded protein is CAIMASGARNEQFF.

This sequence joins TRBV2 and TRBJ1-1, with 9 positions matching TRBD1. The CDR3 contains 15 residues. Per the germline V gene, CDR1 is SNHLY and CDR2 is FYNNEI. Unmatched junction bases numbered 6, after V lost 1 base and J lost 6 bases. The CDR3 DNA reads TGTGCCAGCAGTGAAGGGGACAGGGCAGATCCTGAAGCTTTCTTT. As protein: CASSEGDRADPEAFF.

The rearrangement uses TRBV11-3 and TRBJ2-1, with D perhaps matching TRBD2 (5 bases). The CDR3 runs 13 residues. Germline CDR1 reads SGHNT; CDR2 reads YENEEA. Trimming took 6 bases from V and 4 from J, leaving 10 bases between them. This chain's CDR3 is CASRAGIYNEQFF. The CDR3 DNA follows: TGTGCCAGCAGGGCCGGGATTTACAATGAGCAGTTCTTC.

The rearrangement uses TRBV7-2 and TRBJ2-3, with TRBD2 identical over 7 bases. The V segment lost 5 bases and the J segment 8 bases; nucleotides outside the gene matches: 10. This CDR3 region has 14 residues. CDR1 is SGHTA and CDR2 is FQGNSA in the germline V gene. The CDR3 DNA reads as TGTGCCAGCAGCCCAATGGGGGAGGGTGGTACGCAGTATTTT. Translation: CASSPMGEGGTQYF.

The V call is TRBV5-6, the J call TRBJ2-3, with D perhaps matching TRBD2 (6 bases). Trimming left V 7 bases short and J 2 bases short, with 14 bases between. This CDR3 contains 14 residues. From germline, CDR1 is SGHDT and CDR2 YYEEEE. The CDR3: CASGDKRVTDTQYF. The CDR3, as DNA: TGTGCCAGCGGCGACAAGCGGGTCACAGATACGCAGTATTTT.

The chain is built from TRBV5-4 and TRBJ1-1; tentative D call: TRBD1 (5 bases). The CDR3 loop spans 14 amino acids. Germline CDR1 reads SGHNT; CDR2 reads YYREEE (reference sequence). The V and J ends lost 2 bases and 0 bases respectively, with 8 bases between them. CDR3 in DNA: TGTGCCAGCAGCTTCAGGGTTATGAACACTGAAGCTTTCTTT. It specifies CASSFRVMNTEAFF. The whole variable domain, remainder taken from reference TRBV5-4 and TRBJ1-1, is ETGVTQSPTHLIKTRGQQVTLRCSSQSGHNTVSWYQQALGQGPQFIFQYYREEENGRGNFPPRFSGLQFPNYSSELNVNALELDDSALYLCASSFRVMNTEAFFGQGTRLTVV.

The CDR3 sequence is CASSLTPFRELFF. The CDR3 DNA is TGTGCCAGCAGCTTAACCCCATTCCGGGAGCTGTTTTTT. The chain has TRBV7-3 and TRBJ2-2; D gene uncertain. Germline V gives CDR1 SGHTA, CDR2 FQGTGA. V was trimmed by 0 bases and J by 9 bases, leaving 8 bases between them. The CDR3 loop spans 13 amino acids.